Listed below are T cell receptor beta chains from one sample, sequenced in a study of Graves' ophthalmopathy and Graves' hyperthyroidism. MiXCR, run by TCRdb on the multiplex PCR reads, gives a single entry per CDR3 protein. The table shows 200,000 to 250,000 distinct CDR3 sequences, with around 50% occurring only once. The sequencing sample was made of peripheral blood. All receptors derive from an adult man with Graves' ophthalmopathy. Both conserved end residues are part of each CDR3. Each record gives: V gene, D gene, J gene, clone size, CDR3 protein, CDR3 DNA. D genes are given only for firm matches. Clone sizes are given selectively: once, few, many, or a class where the clone is expanded.

>TRBV11-2|.|TRBJ1-6|few
CASSLEGGSWSPLHF
TGTGCCAGCAGCTTAGAGGGAGGCAGTTGGTCACCCCTCCACTTT
>TRBV7-9|.|TRBJ1-4|.
CASSLSGPANEKLFF
TGTGCCAGCAGCTTATCGGGGCCAGCTAATGAAAAACTGTTTTTT
>TRBV14|.|TRBJ2-7|.
CASSWGGSYEQYF
TGTGCCAGCAGTTGGGGTGGCTCCTACGAGCAGTACTTC
>TRBV20-1|TRBD2|TRBJ2-3|.
CSAGSSGSRTDTQYF
TGCAGTGCTGGGTCCAGCGGGAGTCGAACAGATACGCAGTATTTT
>TRBV10-3|.|TRBJ2-7|once
CAISDSSPNSYEQYF
TGTGCCATCAGTGATTCATCGCCAAACTCCTACGAGCAGTACTTC
>TRBV28|.|TRBJ1-2|.
CASSPFQGPGYTF
TGTGCCAGCAGTCCCTTTCAGGGGCCCGGCTACACCTTC
>TRBV28|.|TRBJ2-7|.
CASSSIYEQYF
TGTGCCAGCAGTTCCATCTACGAGCAGTACTTC
>TRBV7-8|.|TRBJ1-2|many
CASSPRTASNYGYTF
TGTGCCAGCAGCCCGAGGACAGCGTCTAACTATGGCTACACCTTC
>TRBV10-2|.|TRBJ2-5|few
CASRGPPGTQYF
TGCGCCAGCCGGGGCCCTCCAGGGACCCAGTACTTC
>TRBV6-1|TRBD1|TRBJ2-7|.
CASSSLTTGDHEQYF
TGTGCCAGCAGCTCCCTAACGACAGGGGACCACGAGCAGTACTTC
>TRBV29-1|.|TRBJ2-7|.
CSVSDYEQYF
TGCAGCGTATCGGACTACGAGCAGTACTTC
>TRBV4-1|TRBD2|TRBJ2-2|once
CASSQDGTRSWELFF
TGCGCCAGCAGCCAAGATGGGACTAGAAGTTGGGAGCTGTTTTTT
>TRBV7-4|TRBD1|TRBJ2-2|.
CASNDRGPVGELFF
TGTGCCAGCAACGACAGGGGGCCTGTCGGGGAGCTGTTTTTT
>TRBV20-1|.|TRBJ1-2|few
CSARDPVGGPANYGYTF
TGCAGTGCTAGAGATCCCGTAGGGGGACCGGCTAACTATGGCTACACCTTC
>TRBV7-2|.|TRBJ2-6|.
CASSLAGLNSGANVLTF
TGTGCCAGCAGCTTAGCGGGACTGAACTCTGGGGCCAACGTCCTGACTTTC
>TRBV20-1|.|TRBJ1-1|.
CSARPTRGDTEAFF
TGCAGTGCTAGACCAACCCGGGGCGACACTGAAGCTTTCTTT
>TRBV12-3/TRBV12-4|TRBD1|TRBJ1-5|.
CASSRETGVRNQPQHF
TGTGCCAGCAGCCGGGAAACAGGGGTCCGCAATCAGCCCCAGCATTTT
>TRBV7-9|TRBD1|TRBJ1-4|few
CASSFGTGFLGPQTNEKLFF
TGTGCCAGCAGCTTTGGGACAGGGTTTCTTGGTCCGCAAACTAATGAAAAACTGTTTTTT
>TRBV20-1|TRBD1|TRBJ1-4|.
CSARERDRIGKLFF
TGCAGTGCTAGAGAGCGGGACAGGATAGGAAAACTGTTTTTT
>TRBV7-8|.|TRBJ1-6|few
CASSSTGSNSPLHF
TGTGCCAGCAGCTCGACAGGCTCTAACTCACCCCTCCACTTT
>TRBV9|.|TRBJ2-5|few
CASSARPGGETQYF
TGTGCCAGCAGCGCCCGCCCGGGCGGGGAGACCCAGTACTTC
>TRBV29-1|.|TRBJ2-5|.
CSVVRRSQETQYF
TGCAGCGTTGTACGGAGATCGCAAGAGACCCAGTACTTC
>TRBV19|TRBD2|TRBJ2-7|.
CATSGGREGRYEQYF
TGTGCCACCTCCGGGGGGCGGGAGGGCCGGTACGAGCAGTACTTC
>TRBV10-3|TRBD1|TRBJ1-2|.
CASIGQGLYGYTF
TGTGCCAGCATAGGACAGGGTCTCTATGGCTACACCTTC
>TRBV5-1|.|TRBJ2-2|few
CASSSLLDSAAGELFF
TGCGCCAGCAGCTCCCTATTAGACAGCGCGGCCGGGGAGCTGTTTTTT
>TRBV7-2|.|TRBJ1-1|.
CASSFNMNTEAFF
TGTGCCAGCAGCTTCAACATGAACACTGAAGCTTTCTTT
>TRBV11-3|.|TRBJ1-6|few
CASSLDFSGSPLHF
TGTGCCAGCAGCTTAGATTTCTCAGGCTCACCCCTCCACTTT